This T cell receptor beta chain was retrieved from a study of T cells in Graves' hyperthyroidism and ophthalmopathy. Amplified TCR beta CDR3 regions derived from RNA transcripts. With the HTBI primer set, the TCR CDR3 went through a first round of RT-PCR. MiXCR, applied by TCRdb to the multiplex PCR reads, yields one record per CDR3 protein. The table has over 450,000 distinct CDR3 sequences, roughly an eighth seen once; the top ten hold around a sixth. If no ophthalmopathy progression occurred within 18 months, Graves' hyperthyroidism was stable. The authors took PBMCs from roughly 9.3 ml fresh peripheral blood. Germline CDR1 is MNHEY and CDR2 is SMNVEV (reference sequence). V was clipped by 3 bases and J by 2 bases, with 11 bases between them. The CDR3 extends over 15 amino acids. This clonotype was seen repeatedly, ten times or more.

The V call is TRBV27, the J call TRBJ1-5; possibly TRBD1 for D (5 bases). Sequenced sample: blood. The TCR sequence derives from a woman aged 18-29 years with Graves' hyperthyroidism. The CDR3 sequence: CASSFLAGGNQPQHF. The CDR3 DNA is TGTGCCAGCAGTTTTTTGGCGGGGGGCAATCAGCCCCAGCATTTT.